Included here is one T cell receptor (beta chain) sequence, with context. The antigen remains unidentified. Between the trimmed V and J ends, which lost 5 bases and 2 bases, there was a span of 12 bases. Germline CDR1 reads LNHNV; CDR2 reads YYDKDF (reference sequence). This CDR3 has 14 residues. This entry belongs to a study of lymphopenia after photon versus proton radiotherapy. Study findings and constraints: Larger post-nadir TCR diversity loss correlated inversely with survival in deceased patients.

Sequencing was performed with immunoSEQ multiplex PCR; in TCRdb, only in-frame clones are kept and a portion is missing. The sample shows 9,500 to 15,000 clones, about 89% of them seen only once. Sequencing used peripheral blood, obtained from a patient treated with proton-based radiotherapy. The chain joins TRBV15 to TRBJ2-5; TRBD2 is a possible D gene (5 bases). The TCR comes from a man aged 55 to 70 with pancreatic cancer. The CDR3 region has the DNA TGTGCCACCAGCGACGGGGTAACGCAAGAGACCCAGTACTTC. Protein sequence: CATSDGVTQETQYF.